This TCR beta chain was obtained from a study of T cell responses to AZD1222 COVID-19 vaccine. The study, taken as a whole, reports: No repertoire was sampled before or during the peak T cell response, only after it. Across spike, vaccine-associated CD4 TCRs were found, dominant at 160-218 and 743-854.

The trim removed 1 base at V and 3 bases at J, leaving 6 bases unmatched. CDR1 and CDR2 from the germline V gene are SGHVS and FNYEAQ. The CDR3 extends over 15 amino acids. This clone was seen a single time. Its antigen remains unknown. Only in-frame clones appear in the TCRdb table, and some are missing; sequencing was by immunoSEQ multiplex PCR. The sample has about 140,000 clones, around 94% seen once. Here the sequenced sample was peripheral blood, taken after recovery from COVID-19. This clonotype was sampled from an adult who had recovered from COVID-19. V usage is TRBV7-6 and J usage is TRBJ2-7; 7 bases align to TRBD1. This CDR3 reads CASSLEEGAVYEQYF. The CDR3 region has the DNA TGTGCCAGCAGCTTAGAAGAGGGGGCGGTCTACGAGCAGTACTTC.